Below are 8 T cell receptor beta chains sequenced from a single sample in a study of cytomegalovirus exposure and HLA in healthy donors. The PCR was carried out with 60 Vbeta primers and 13 Jbeta primers. The repertoire was sequenced with immunoSEQ multiplex PCR; TCRdb's copy has only in-frame clones and lacks some. This sample has 85,000 to 130,000 clones, with 71% found just once. The source material was PBMCs. These receptors were collected from a female donor in good health and CMV-seronegative.

The chain couples TRBV27 to TRBJ2-2, with no clear D. Germline V gives CDR1 MNHEY, CDR2 SMNVEV (reference sequence). The CDR3 runs to 17 residues. V lost 3 bases, J lost 6 bases, and 20 bases lay in between. The CDR3 region has the DNA TGTGCCAGCAGTTTCAGGCGCCAAGAGTTCCCTCCCGGGGAGCTGTTTTTT. It is translated as CASSFRRQEFPPGELFF.

The J gene is TRBJ1-1, the V gene TRBV14, with D hard to call. The V end lost 4 bases, the J end lost 0 bases, and 15 bases lay between the germline ends. Germline V gene data show CDR1 as SGHDN and CDR2 as FVKESK. This CDR3 has 16 amino acids. CDR3 nucleotides: TGTGCCAGCAGCCCTCAACTGCCTAAATTGAACACTGAAGCTTTCTTT. Translating it yields CASSPQLPKLNTEAFF. The full variable domain, in which reference TRBV14 and TRBJ1-1 provide the parts outside the CDR3, is EAGVTQFPSHSVIEKGQTVTLRCDPISGHDNLYWYRRVMGKEIKFLLHFVKESKQDESGMPNNRFLAERTGGTYSTLKVQPAELEDSGVYFCASSPQLPKLNTEAFFGQGTRLTVV.

This clone was seen a handful of times. The chain joins TRBV11-2 to TRBJ2-7; D not certain. With 0 bases removed from V and 1 base from J, the gap between germline ends came to 7 bases. CDR1 is SGHAT and CDR2 is FQNNGV in the germline V gene. The CDR3 sequence is 14 residues long. For the CDR3, the DNA is TGTGCCAGCAGCTTAGAGGTTCGGTCCTACGAGCAGTACTTC. Residues: CASSLEVRSYEQYF.

The chain recombines TRBV10-1 with TRBJ1-1, with TRBD1 as a possible D gene (6 bases). V dropped 5 bases and J dropped 3 bases, with 16 bases sitting between them. CDR1 is WNHNN, CDR2 SYGVQD, per germline (reference sequence). CDR3 size: 15 residues. CDR3 DNA: TGCGCCAGCAGTTGGGGGGGCCCGTTGGACACTGAAGCTTTCTTT. This sequence encodes CASSWGGPLDTEAFF.

V gene TRBV5-1 combines with J gene TRBJ2-5; TRBD2 matches 8 bases. V lost 0 bases to trimming and J lost 2 bases; unmatched junction nucleotides: 9. The CDR3 is 17 amino acids. Per germline, CDR1 SGHRS and CDR2 YFSETQ. This CDR3 reads CASSLAQGLAGQETQYF. The CDR3 DNA follows: TGCGCCAGCAGCTTGGCCCAGGGGCTAGCGGGTCAAGAGACCCAGTACTTC.

This clone was seen a few times. The V call is TRBV7-2, the J call TRBJ2-1; D gene unclear. The germline V gene encodes CDR1 SGHTA and CDR2 FQGNSA. Trimming cost V 6 bases and J 0 bases, with 18 bases left between them. The CDR3 is made up of 17 amino acids. The CDR3 nucleotides read TGTGCCAGCAGTGGCCCCTCCCAAGCGAGCTCCTACAATGAGCAGTTCTTC. As protein: CASSGPSQASSYNEQFF.

This rearrangement joins TRBV27 to TRBJ2-6; D is possibly TRBD2 (6 bases). Trimming removed 5 bases at V and 3 bases at J, with 14 bases between. The V gene's germline CDR1 is MNHEY and CDR2 SMNVEV (reference sequence). The length of the CDR3 is 16 residues. CDR3 in DNA: TGTGCCAGCAGTCTCCTCAGGGAGGATGGGGCCAACGTCCTGACTTTC. Protein product: CASSLLREDGANVLTF.

This clone was counted a few times. V usage is TRBV9 and J usage is TRBJ1-6; 7 bases agree with TRBD1. The V gene end was trimmed by 3 bases and the J gene end by 10 bases; junction bases not matched to a gene: 4. The germline gives CDR1 SGDLS, CDR2 YYNGEE. The length of the CDR3 is 13 residues. The CDR3 DNA follows: TGTGCCAGCAGCGGACAGGGTTCATCACCCCTCCACTTT. Protein: CASSGQGSSPLHF.